This T cell receptor beta chain was retrieved from a study of tumor-infiltrating lymphocytes in primary liver carcinoma. Study at large: Each of the samples returned roughly 3.65 to 7.5 million productive TCRbeta reads (a yield similar across tissue types).

TCR beta cDNA was reverse-transcribed from about 500 ng of total RNA. The reaction used a constant-region primer and ProtoScript II reverse transcriptase. For TCR beta, libraries were produced by three nested multiplex PCR rounds using slightly modified ARM-PCR. The first two PCR rounds used TRBV1-TRBV30 forward primers with a C-beta reverse primer, nine to ten cycles each. Each CDR3 protein gets one entry after TCRdb re-called the multiplex PCR reads with MiXCR. In the table there are some 180,000 distinct CDR3 sequences, roughly 60% of which are singletons. Germline lookup yields CDR1 SQVTM and CDR2 ANQGSEA. The V and J ends lost 5 bases and 0 bases, in that order; junction bases with no gene match: 8. The CDR3 consists of 16 residues. They got blood RNA out of unsorted whole blood and also pulled out germline DNA. HBV chronically infected the treatment-naive patients. With respect to this clonotype: Its antigen is unidentified.

General study findings and limits: Tumor-adjacent and tumor-blood pairs shared less of their repertoires than tumor region pairs shared.

The chain joins TRBV29-1 to TRBJ1-4, with 8 bases matching TRBD1. Input material: peripheral blood. The receptor was isolated from a middle-aged man with primary liver carcinoma and hepatitis B virus infection. The CDR3 sequence is CSVRTGSLSTNEKLFF. CDR3 sequence (DNA): TGCAGCGTTAGGACAGGGTCCCTCTCAACTAATGAAAAACTGTTTTTT.